These 18 T cell receptor beta chains originate from one sample sequenced in a study of technical replicates of blood from a few donors. The assay was immunoSEQ multiplex PCR, and TCRdb's table has in-frame clones only and misses some. Altogether 55,000 to 75,000 clones are present, roughly 89% being singletons, with the ten largest covering about 3.9%. The sequenced sample was PBMCs. The receptors shown here come from a human donor in good health. Some clones in this sample may be carry-over from other donors' samples.

V gene TRBV4-1 combines with J gene TRBJ1-1; a weak D match, TRBD1 (6 bases). The CDR3 is made up of 18 amino acids. V lost 1 base to trimming and J lost 2 bases, with 20 bases between them. Germline-derived CDR1 and CDR2 are MGHRA and YSYEKL. CDR3 bases: TGCGCCAGCAGCCAAGCCCCGGGGGGGCGCGGAATTAACACTGAAGCTTTCTTT. Its protein product is CASSQAPGGRGINTEAFF.

The chain recombines TRBV5-6 with TRBJ2-3; 12 positions agree with TRBD2. Trimming cost V 1 base and J 0 bases; bases outside gene matches: 9. The germline gives CDR1 SGHDT, CDR2 YYEEEE. This CDR3 spans 19 amino acids. CDR3 loop: CASSLFRLAGGYSTDTQYF. The CDR3 bases are TGTGCCAGCAGCTTGTTCCGGCTAGCGGGGGGGTATAGCACAGATACGCAGTATTTT.

This rearrangement joins TRBV5-1 to TRBJ2-3; D unresolved. The V gene lost 1 base and the J gene lost 5 bases, with 8 bases spanning the gap. Germline V lookup: CDR1 SGHRS, CDR2 YFSETQ. The CDR3 consists of 13 residues. CDR3 coding DNA: TGCGCCAGCAGCTTGTCTGCGGAAGATACGCAGTATTTT. Protein: CASSLSAEDTQYF.

This clone has more than one count but fewer than ten. The rearrangement links TRBV6-4 to TRBJ2-1, with D possibly matching TRBD2 (6 bases). Trimming shortened V by 7 bases and J by 5 bases, and 18 bases separated the two germline ends. Germline V CDR1 and CDR2: MRHNA, SNTAGT. The CDR3 length is 15 residues. CDR3 sequence: CASNFRESRNNEQFF. The CDR3 coding sequence is TGTGCCAGCAATTTCCGGGAGAGTAGGAACAATGAGCAGTTCTTC.

This clone was seen more than once but under ten times. The chain combines TRBV5-1 with TRBJ1-2; a weak D match, TRBD1 (5 bases). This CDR3 is built from 13 residues. Germline values: CDR1 SGHRS, CDR2 YFSETQ. The V gene lost 0 bases and the J gene lost 2 bases, with 5 bases spanning the gap. CDR3 loop: CASSLGQNYGYTF. CDR3 sequence (DNA): TGCGCCAGCAGCTTGGGACAGAACTATGGCTACACCTTC.

This chain joins TRBV15 and TRBJ2-7; possible D gene TRBD2, 6 bases. The CDR3 is 14 amino acids. The germline V and J ends were trimmed by 2 bases and 2 bases, with 10 bases remaining between them. Germline V gene sequence: CDR1 LNHNV, CDR2 YYDKDF (reference sequence). The CDR3 bases are TGTGCCACCAGCAGATCTCCGGGAGCCTACGAGCAGTACTTC. Protein: CATSRSPGAYEQYF.

This clone was counted once. The chain links TRBV11-2 to TRBJ2-1, with D possibly being TRBD2 (5 bases). Germline V gene data show CDR1 as SGHAT and CDR2 as FQNNGV. The CDR3 contains 14 residues. Trimming cost V 0 bases and J 6 bases, with 9 bases left between them. The CDR3 loop reads CASSLEAVGNEQFF. DNA for the CDR3: TGTGCCAGCAGCTTAGAAGCGGTGGGCAATGAGCAGTTCTTC.

This chain connects TRBV7-2 to TRBJ2-7; TRBD1 might be the D (6 bases). With 0 bases removed from V and 4 bases from J, the gap between germline ends came to 13 bases. The CDR3 totals 15 residues. In germline, CDR1 is SGHTA, CDR2 FQGNSA. CDR3: CASSLARTESYEQYF. CDR3 DNA: TGTGCCAGCAGCTTAGCCCGGACAGAATCATACGAGCAGTACTTC. The entire variable domain, with the rest obtained from reference TRBV7-2 and TRBJ2-7, is as follows: GAGVSQSPSNKVTEKGKDVELRCDPISGHTALYWYRQSLGQGLEFLIYFQGNSAPDKSGLPSDRFSAERTGGSVSTLTIQRTQQEDSAVYLCASSLARTESYEQYFGPGTRLTVT.

The V gene is TRBV4-2, the J gene TRBJ1-1; D not certain. The CDR3 is made up of 17 amino acids. Germline V CDR1 and CDR2: LGHNA, YNFKEQ. V was cut by 0 bases and J by 8 bases, with 22 bases left in between. CDR3 sequence (DNA): TGTGCCAGCAGCCAAGACCCGGGGTCGGGCCCGATAGGGGAAGCTTTCTTT. Its translation is CASSQDPGSGPIGEAFF.

This chain connects TRBV14 to TRBJ2-7; 10 bases line up with TRBD2. Germline V CDR1 and CDR2: SGHDN, FVKESK. The CDR3 is made up of 19 amino acids. V lost 2 bases, J lost 6 bases, and 19 bases stayed unmatched. As DNA, the CDR3 is TGTGCCAGCAGCCAATCCCCCTTGGCTAGCGGGAGATTTGCCGGCGAGCAGTACTTC. This translates into CASSQSPLASGRFAGEQYF.

This rearrangement joins TRBV9 to TRBJ1-2, with 11 bases identical to TRBD1. This CDR3 contains 14 residues. V dropped 3 bases and J dropped 8; count of bases not matched to a gene: 6. The germline gives CDR1 SGDLS, CDR2 YYNGEE. The CDR3 loop is CASSGLGQGVGYTF. The CDR3 bases are TGTGCCAGCAGCGGGTTGGGACAGGGGGTCGGCTACACCTTC.

The V call is TRBV11-2, the J call TRBJ1-6; 8 bases map to TRBD1. The CDR3 runs to 15 residues. Germline-derived CDR1 and CDR2 are SGHAT and FQNNGV. The V and J ends lost 5 bases and 9 bases, in that order; junction bases with no gene match: 9. This CDR3 reads CASSGLTGGSSPLHF. CDR3 DNA: TGTGCCAGCAGCGGTCTTACAGGGGGAAGTTCACCCCTCCACTTT.

The rearrangement links TRBV27 to TRBJ2-6; 9 bases line up with TRBD1. Germline assignment: CDR1 MNHEY and CDR2 SMNVEV (reference sequence). Trimming cost V 7 bases and J 0 bases; bases outside gene matches: 10. CDR3 size: 18 residues. The CDR3 DNA sequence: TGTGCCAGCATTCCATGGGACAGGGTACACTCTGGGGCCAACGTCCTGACTTTC. Translating gives CASIPWDRVHSGANVLTF.

The V gene is TRBV7-9, the J gene TRBJ1-1, with TRBD1 matching 8 bases. V lost 3 bases to trimming and J lost 0 bases; unmatched junction nucleotides: 3. CDR1 is SEHNR, CDR2 FQNEAQ, per germline (reference sequence). The CDR3 sequence is 15 residues long. This CDR3 reads CASSFRTGMNTEAFF. Written as DNA, the CDR3 is TGTGCCAGCAGCTTCAGGACAGGGATGAACACTGAAGCTTTCTTT.

This chain links TRBV30 with TRBJ1-2; 7 bases are a match to TRBD1. Germline V gene data show CDR1 as GTSNPN and CDR2 as SVGIG (reference sequence). The CDR3 extends over 11 amino acids. Trimming took 7 bases from V and 8 from J; bases not matched to a gene: 7. The chain's CDR3 is CAYRGSRGYTF. CDR3 in DNA: TGTGCCTACAGGGGTTCGAGAGGCTACACCTTC. The whole variable domain, filled in from reference TRBV30 and TRBJ1-2, reads SQTIHQWPATLVQPVGSPLSLECTVEGTSNPNLYWYRQAAGRGLQLLFYSVGIGQISSEVPQNLSASRPQDRQFILSSKKLLLSDSGFYLCAYRGSRGYTFGSGTRLTVV.

The chain combines TRBV29-1 with TRBJ1-2; no clear D. The CDR3 covers 15 residues. Germline V CDR1 and CDR2: SQVTM, ANQGSEA. Trimming removed 3 bases at V and 0 bases at J, with 14 bases between. The CDR3 region is CSVDSLQRTNYGYTF. In DNA, the CDR3 is TGCAGCGTTGACTCTCTACAGAGAACTAACTATGGCTACACCTTC.

The chain has TRBV11-2 and TRBJ2-1; possible D gene TRBD1, 5 bases. The CDR3 spans 15 residues. Trimming cost V 4 bases and J 9 bases, with 19 bases left between them. CDR1 is SGHAT and CDR2 is FQNNGV in the germline V gene. The CDR3 is CASSSESTLRGEQFF. The CDR3 DNA reads as TGTGCCAGCAGCTCCGAATCGACTCTTAGGGGTGAGCAGTTCTTC. The full variable domain, completed using reference TRBV11-2 and TRBJ2-1, is EAGVAQSPRYKIIEKRQSVAFWCNPISGHATLYWYQQILGQGPKLLIQFQNNGVVDDSQLPKDRFSAERLKGVDSTLKIQPAKLEDSAVYLCASSSESTLRGEQFFGPGTRLTVL.

The chain's CDR3 is CASSLGAGSAFF. CDR3 nucleotides: TGCGCCAGCAGCTTGGGGGCAGGCAGTGCTTTCTTT. V gene TRBV5-1 combines with J gene TRBJ1-1; no firm D call. Germline assignment: CDR1 SGHRS and CDR2 YFSETQ. V lost 0 bases to trimming and J lost 11 bases, with 11 bases between them. This CDR3 comprises 12 residues.